The source of this TCR beta chain is a study of cytomegalovirus exposure and HLA in healthy donors. Germline CDR1 SGHRS, CDR2 YFSETQ. The CDR3 contains 16 residues. Primers included in the PCR were 60 Vbeta and 13 Jbeta primers. Generated by immunoSEQ multiplex PCR, the TCRdb table keeps only in-frame clones and is missing some. This sample has about 190,000 clones, with around 73% found just once. With respect to this clone: Its antigen remains unknown. A read error may produce the germline difference seen at one junction end. The sample holds other DNA sequences that translate to the same CDR3.

Study results and limitations: According to a later analysis, donors in an Asian-associated ancestry cluster reportedly had fewer N-insertions than the roughly 640-donor mean.

The receptor comes from a woman aged 30 to 39 in good health and CMV-seropositive. The rearrangement links TRBV5-1 to TRBJ2-2; no firm D call. The material sequenced was PBMCs. DNA for the CDR3: TGCGCCAGCAGCGTGCTTCCAGCGCCGAATACCGGGGAGCTGTTTTTT. Translation: CASSVLPAPNTGELFF.